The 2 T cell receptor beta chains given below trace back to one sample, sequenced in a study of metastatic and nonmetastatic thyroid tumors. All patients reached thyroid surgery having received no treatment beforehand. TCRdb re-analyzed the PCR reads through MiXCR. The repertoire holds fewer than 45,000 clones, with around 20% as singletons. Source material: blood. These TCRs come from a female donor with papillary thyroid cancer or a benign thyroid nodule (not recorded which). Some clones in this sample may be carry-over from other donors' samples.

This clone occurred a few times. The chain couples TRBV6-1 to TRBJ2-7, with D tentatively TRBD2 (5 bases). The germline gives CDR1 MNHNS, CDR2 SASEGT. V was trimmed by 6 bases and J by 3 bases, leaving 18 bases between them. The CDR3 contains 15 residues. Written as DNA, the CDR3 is TGTGCCAGCAGACACTCTTCAGGAGGTAGCTACGAGCAGTACTTC. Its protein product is CASRHSSGGSYEQYF.

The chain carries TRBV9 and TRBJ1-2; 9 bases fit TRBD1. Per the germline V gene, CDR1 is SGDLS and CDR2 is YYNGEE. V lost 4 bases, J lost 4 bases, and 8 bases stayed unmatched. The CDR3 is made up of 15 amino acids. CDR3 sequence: CASSPGQGSVYGYTF. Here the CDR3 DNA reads TGTGCCAGCAGCCCCGGACAGGGGTCAGTCTATGGCTACACCTTC.